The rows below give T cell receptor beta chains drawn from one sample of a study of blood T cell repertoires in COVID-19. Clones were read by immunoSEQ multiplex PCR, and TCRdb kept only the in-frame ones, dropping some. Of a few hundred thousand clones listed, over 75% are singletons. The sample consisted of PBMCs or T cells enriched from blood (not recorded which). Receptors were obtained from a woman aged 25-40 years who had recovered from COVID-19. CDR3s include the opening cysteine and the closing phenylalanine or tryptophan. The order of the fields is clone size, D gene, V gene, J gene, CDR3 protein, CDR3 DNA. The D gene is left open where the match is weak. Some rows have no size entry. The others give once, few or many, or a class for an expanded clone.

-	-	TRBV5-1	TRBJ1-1	CASSLKNRVMNTEAFF	TGCGCCAGCAGCTTAAAGAACAGGGTTATGAACACTGAAGCTTTCTTT
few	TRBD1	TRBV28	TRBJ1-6	CATHGQGVGMGNSPLHF	TGTGCCACCCACGGACAGGGGGTAGGAATGGGTAATTCACCCCTCCACTTT
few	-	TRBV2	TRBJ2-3	CASSGGSHGTDTQYF	TGTGCCAGCAGTGGGGGCTCTCACGGCACAGATACGCAGTATTTT
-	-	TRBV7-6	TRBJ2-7	CASSTMAEGGGEQYF	TGTGCCAGCAGCACCATGGCCGAGGGGGGGGGCGAGCAGTACTTC
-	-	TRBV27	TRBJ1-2	CASSAERGSYGYTF	TGTGCCAGCAGTGCGGAGAGGGGGAGCTATGGCTACACCTTC
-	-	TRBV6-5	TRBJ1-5	CASRVTGSNQPQHF	TGTGCCAGCAGAGTAACAGGGAGCAATCAGCCCCAGCATTTT
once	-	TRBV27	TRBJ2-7	CASSLTAAYEQYF	TGTGCCAGCAGTTTAACAGCGGCCTACGAGCAGTACTTC
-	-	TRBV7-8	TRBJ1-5	CASSLLAGDNQPQHF	TGTGCCAGCAGCTTACTAGCGGGGGACAATCAGCCCCAGCATTTT
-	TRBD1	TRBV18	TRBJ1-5	CASSSRQGLQPQHF	TGTGCCAGCTCATCTCGACAGGGATTGCAGCCCCAGCATTTT
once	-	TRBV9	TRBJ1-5	CASSVGAVGQPQHF	TGTGCCAGCAGCGTAGGGGCAGTGGGTCAGCCCCAGCATTTT
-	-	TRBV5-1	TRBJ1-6	CASSLTDSLNSPLHF	TGCGCCAGCAGCTTGACCGACAGTCTTAATTCACCCCTCCACTTT
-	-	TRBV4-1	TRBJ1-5	CASSQDSGSNQPQHF	TGCGCCAGCAGCCAAGATTCGGGGAGCAATCAGCCCCAGCATTTT
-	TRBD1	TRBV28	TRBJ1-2	CASSPDRGSYGYTF	TGTGCCAGCAGCCCGGACAGGGGGTCTTATGGCTACACCTTC
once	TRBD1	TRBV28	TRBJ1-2	CASSLFSVDRVGGTNGYTF	TGTGCCAGCAGTTTATTTTCCGTGGACAGGGTTGGGGGTACGAATGGCTACACCTTC
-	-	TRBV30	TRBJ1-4	CAWSVRGAGSEKLFF	TGTGCCTGGAGTGTACGGGGGGCTGGGAGCGAAAAACTGTTTTTT
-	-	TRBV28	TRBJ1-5	CASTNRVGGGSNQPQHF	TGTGCCAGCACAAACAGGGTTGGGGGAGGGAGCAATCAGCCCCAGCATTTT
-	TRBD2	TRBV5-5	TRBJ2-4	CASSAGLAGAGAKNIQYF	TGTGCCAGCAGCGCAGGACTAGCGGGGGCCGGAGCCAAAAACATTCAGTACTTC
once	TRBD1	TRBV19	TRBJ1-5	CASTRDRVPQPQHF	TGTGCCAGTACCAGGGACAGGGTCCCTCAGCCCCAGCATTTT
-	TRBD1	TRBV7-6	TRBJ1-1	CASSSGQGARNTEAFF	TGTGCCAGCAGCTCCGGACAGGGGGCGAGGAACACTGAAGCTTTCTTT
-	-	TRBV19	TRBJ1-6	CASSGLRDKTYNSPLHF	TGTGCCAGTAGTGGCCTCCGGGACAAGACTTATAATTCACCCCTCCACTTT
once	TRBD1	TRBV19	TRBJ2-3	CASQDRTASTDTQYF	TGTGCCAGCCAGGACAGGACGGCTAGCACAGATACGCAGTATTTT
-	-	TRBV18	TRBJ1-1	CASSLGGENTEAFF	TGTGCCAGCTCCCTCGGGGGGGAGAACACTGAAGCTTTCTTT
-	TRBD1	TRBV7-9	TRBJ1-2	CASSYGQGLENGYTF	TGTGCCAGCAGCTACGGACAGGGGTTGGAGAATGGCTACACCTTC
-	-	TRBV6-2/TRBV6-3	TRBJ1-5	CASSLSGGRSKPQHF	TGTGCCAGCAGTTTAAGCGGGGGCCGCTCGAAGCCCCAGCATTTT
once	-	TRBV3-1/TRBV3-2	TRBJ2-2	CASSQAGGHTGELFF	TGTGCCAGCAGCCAAGCCGGGGGTCACACCGGGGAGCTGTTTTTT
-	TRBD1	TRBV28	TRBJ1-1	CASSSLDRGNTEAFF	TGTGCCAGCAGTTCCTTGGACAGGGGGAACACTGAAGCTTTCTTT